One and the same sample provided the 21 T cell receptor beta chains below, sequenced in a study of shared clonotypes between healthy human individuals. Method: immunoSEQ multiplex PCR; TCRdb's copy keeps in-frame clones and lacks some. Of about 2.2 million clones listed, roughly 95% are singletons. As defined, naive CD8 cells were CD45RO-negative and positively selected for CCR7, with terminally differentiated effector memory CD45RA+ cells excluded. The sequenced sample consisted of naive CD8+ T cells from PBMCs. These receptor sequences come from a man younger than 30 in good health. Some clones in this sample may be carry-over from other donors' samples.

The chain carries TRBV10-3 and TRBJ1-5; D call uncertain. Trimming cost V 5 bases and J 7 bases, with 15 bases left between them. The germline V gene has CDR1 ENHRY and CDR2 SYGVKD. The CDR3 length is 14 residues. Written as DNA, the CDR3 is TGTGCCATCAGTCCCGGGTCTACATACCAGCCCCAGCATTTT. Amino acids: CAISPGSTYQPQHF.

With respect to this clone: The same CDR3 arises from other DNA sequences in this sample as well. The J gene is TRBJ2-7, the V gene TRBV7-9; D is possibly TRBD2 (7 bases). Trimming removed 3 bases at V and 3 bases at J, with 12 bases between. CDR1 and CDR2 (germline): SEHNR, FQNEAQ (reference sequence). There are 14 residues in the CDR3. The CDR3 loop reads CASSLGRGGYEQYF. DNA for the CDR3: TGTGCCAGCAGCTTGGGAAGGGGGGGCTACGAGCAGTACTTC.

This chain links TRBV4-3 with TRBJ1-2; 7 nucleotides match TRBD1. The germline CDR1 and CDR2 sequences are LGHNA and YSLEER. V lost 5 bases, J lost 3 bases, and 9 bases stayed unmatched. There are 15 residues in the CDR3. CDR3 in amino acids: CASSAWTGHHYGYTF. CDR3 bases: TGCGCCAGCAGCGCTTGGACAGGACACCACTATGGCTACACCTTC.

As regards this clone: In the same sample, other DNA sequences code for this CDR3. This rearrangement joins TRBV7-8 to TRBJ1-3; D is undetermined. Germline CDR1 is SGHVS and CDR2 is FQNEAQ. Trimming left V 1 base short and J 2 bases short, with 9 bases between. The CDR3 runs to 15 residues. CDR3 amino acids: CASSLGRAAGNTIYF. Written as DNA, the CDR3 is TGTGCCAGCAGCTTAGGCAGAGCGGCTGGAAACACCATATATTTT. The whole variable domain, filled in from reference TRBV7-8 and TRBJ1-3, reads GAGVSQSPRYKVAKRGQDVALRCDPISGHVSLFWYQQALGQGPEFLTYFQNEAQLDKSGLPSDRFFAERPEGSVSTLKIQRTQQEDSAVYLCASSLGRAAGNTIYFGEGSWLTVV.

This rearrangement joins TRBV13 to TRBJ2-5, with D possibly TRBD2 on 7 matching bases. Between the trimmed V and J ends, which lost 5 bases and 4 bases, there was a span of 23 bases. The CDR3 totals 17 residues. Germline V gives CDR1 PRHDT, CDR2 FYEKMQ (reference sequence). The CDR3 is CASSSSGAGHRPETQYF. The CDR3 nucleotides are TGTGCCAGCAGCAGCTCCGGAGCGGGACACCGCCCAGAGACCCAGTACTTC.

The V and J genes are TRBV6-9 and TRBJ2-2; 11 bases fit TRBD2. V lost 5 bases, J lost 6 bases, and 11 bases stayed unmatched. The germline V gene has CDR1 MNHGY and CDR2 SVAAGI. The CDR3 length is 17 residues. The CDR3 reads CASSATFSGRAAGELFF. The DNA for the CDR3 is TGTGCCAGCAGTGCGACCTTTAGCGGGAGGGCGGCCGGGGAGCTGTTTTTT.

This chain links TRBV7-9 with TRBJ2-7, with D unresolved. This CDR3 comprises 12 residues. Between the trimmed V and J ends, which lost 1 base and 6 bases, there was a span of 7 bases. CDR1 and CDR2 from the germline V gene are SEHNR and FQNEAQ (reference sequence). CDR3 protein: CASSLVGIEQYF. The DNA for the CDR3 is TGTGCCAGCAGCTTAGTAGGAATCGAGCAGTACTTC.

The gene calls are TRBV7-2 and TRBJ2-2; unclear D gene. Germline CDR1 SGHTA, CDR2 FQGNSA. V shed 3 bases and J shed 4 bases, with 6 bases lying between them. The CDR3 runs 13 residues. CDR3 in amino acids: CASSFPGTGELFF. CDR3 coding DNA: TGTGCCAGCAGCTTCCCCGGCACCGGGGAGCTGTTTTTT.

The gene calls are TRBV2 and TRBJ1-5, with D possibly matching TRBD1 (5 bases). Germline assignment: CDR1 SNHLY and CDR2 FYNNEI. V dropped 6 bases and J dropped 0 bases, with 9 bases sitting between them. The CDR3 covers 14 residues. This chain's CDR3 is CASRQVYSNQPQHF. The DNA for the CDR3 is TGTGCCAGCAGACAGGTTTATAGCAATCAGCCCCAGCATTTT.

This clone was observed once. The rearrangement links TRBV27 to TRBJ2-1; D may be TRBD2 (6 bases). There are 15 residues in the CDR3. Germline CDR1 MNHEY, CDR2 SMNVEV (reference sequence). The V end lost 6 bases, the J end lost 2 bases, and 14 bases lay between the germline ends. The CDR3 is CASRFGRGAYNEQFF. The CDR3 coding sequence is TGTGCCAGCAGATTTGGGCGGGGAGCCTACAATGAGCAGTTCTTC.

The chain carries TRBV19 and TRBJ2-2; D possibly uses TRBD1 or TRBD2 (5 bases each). Looked up from germline, CDR1 is LNHDA and CDR2 is SQIVND (reference sequence). Trimming took off 3 bases at V and 1 base at J, with 21 bases between the two ends. The CDR3 has 19 residues. The CDR3 region is CASSIPTSRDRWNTGELFF. CDR3 sequence (DNA): TGTGCCAGTAGTATTCCCACCTCTCGGGACCGCTGGAACACCGGGGAGCTGTTTTTT.

This clone turned up a few times. The genes are TRBV28 and TRBJ1-1; D gene uncertain. V shed 3 bases and J shed 1 base, with 9 bases lying between them. Looked up from germline, CDR1 is MDHEN and CDR2 is SYDVKM. The CDR3 consists of 14 residues. The CDR3 DNA reads as TGTGCCAGCAGTTTGGCAAGCCAGAACACTGAAGCTTTCTTT. Its translation is CASSLASQNTEAFF. Full variable domain (remainder filled in from reference TRBV28 and TRBJ1-1): DVKVTQSSRYLVKRTGEKVFLECVQDMDHENMFWYRQDPGLGLRLIYFSYDVKMKEKGDIPEGYSVSREKKERFSLILESASTNQTSMYLCASSLASQNTEAFFGQGTRLTVV.

This chain uses TRBV7-9 with TRBJ2-7; D not certain. The germline gives CDR1 SEHNR, CDR2 FQNEAQ (reference sequence). The CDR3 spans 12 residues. With 3 bases removed from V and 2 bases from J, the gap between germline ends came to 5 bases. CDR3 coding DNA: TGTGCCAGCAGCTTTCAGGCCTACGAGCAGTACTTC. Its protein is CASSFQAYEQYF.

The chain couples TRBV6-5 to TRBJ1-5, with a tentative D call TRBD1 (5 bases). From germline, CDR1 is MNHEY and CDR2 SVGAGI. V dropped 8 bases and J dropped 2 bases, with 16 bases sitting between them. This CDR3 comprises 15 residues. The CDR3 DNA reads TGTGCCAGCCATTCGGGGGGAAGCGGCAATCAGCCCCAGCATTTT. Translating gives CASHSGGSGNQPQHF.

This chain connects TRBV5-6 to TRBJ1-2; D not resolved. Per germline, CDR1 SGHDT and CDR2 YYEEEE. The CDR3 has 15 amino acids. The V and J ends lost 4 bases and 3 bases respectively, with 16 bases between them. The CDR3 here is CASSHPGAWDYGYTF. In nucleotides, the CDR3 is TGTGCCAGCAGCCATCCGGGAGCGTGGGACTATGGCTACACCTTC.

The chain joins TRBV27 to TRBJ2-3, with a tentative D call TRBD2 (6 bases). V was cut by 1 base and J by 4 bases, with 15 bases left in between. The CDR3 runs to 16 residues. Per the germline V gene, CDR1 is MNHEY and CDR2 is SMNVEV (reference sequence). The CDR3 region is CASSLYPGEGPDTQYF. For the CDR3, the DNA is TGTGCCAGCAGTTTATACCCGGGAGAGGGGCCAGATACGCAGTATTTT.

This clone was seen once. J is TRBJ2-3 and V is TRBV29-1, with 7 bases identical to TRBD2. The V gene end was trimmed by 7 bases and the J gene end by 0 bases; junction bases not matched to a gene: 7. In germline, CDR1 is SQVTM, CDR2 ANQGSEA. CDR3 length: 14 residues. The CDR3 nucleotides are TGCAGCGCTGACCATAGCGGGAGCACAGATACGCAGTATTTT. Translation: CSADHSGSTDTQYF.

The chain combines TRBV16 with TRBJ2-2; D is possibly TRBD1 or TRBD2 (5 bases each). V lost 3 bases and J lost 0, with 14 bases in between. CDR3 length: 17 residues. The germline V gene encodes CDR1 KGHSY and CDR2 FQNENV. The CDR3 here is CASSQGDSLPNTGELFF. CDR3 nucleotide sequence: TGTGCCAGCAGCCAGGGAGACAGTCTCCCGAACACCGGGGAGCTGTTTTTT.

The chain joins TRBV2 to TRBJ2-5; possible D gene TRBD1, 5 bases. V lost 2 bases, J lost 1 base, and 8 bases lay in between. The germline gives CDR1 SNHLY, CDR2 FYNNEI. The CDR3 is 14 residues long. The CDR3 loop reads CASSEYQGQETQYF. As DNA, the CDR3 is TGTGCCAGCAGTGAATATCAGGGCCAAGAGACCCAGTACTTC.

V usage is TRBV7-9 and J usage is TRBJ2-3; 12 nucleotides line up with TRBD2. Trimming removed 6 bases from V and 9 bases from J; junction bases left unmatched: 13. CDR1 and CDR2 from the germline V gene are SEHNR and FQNEAQ (reference sequence). The CDR3 is 16 residues long. In nucleotides, the CDR3 is TGTGCCAGCAGTTATCCGGGACTAGCGGGTGGGCTAACGCAGTATTTT. Translating it yields CASSYPGLAGGLTQYF. Looking up the rest from reference TRBV7-9 and TRBJ2-3 gives the full variable domain: DTGVSQNPRHKITKRGQNVTFRCDPISEHNRLYWYRQTLGQGPEFLTYFQNEAQLEKSRLLSDRFSAERPKGSFSTLEIQRTEQGDSAMYLCASSYPGLAGGLTQYFGPGTRLTVL.

The chain combines TRBV28 with TRBJ1-6; D not resolved. This CDR3 region has 14 residues. V was trimmed by 2 bases and J by 12 bases, leaving 14 bases between them. Germline V gene sequence: CDR1 MDHEN, CDR2 SYDVKM. CDR3 sequence reads: CASSLRAIVGPLHF. The CDR3 DNA sequence: TGTGCCAGCAGTTTACGGGCTATCGTGGGACCCCTCCACTTT.